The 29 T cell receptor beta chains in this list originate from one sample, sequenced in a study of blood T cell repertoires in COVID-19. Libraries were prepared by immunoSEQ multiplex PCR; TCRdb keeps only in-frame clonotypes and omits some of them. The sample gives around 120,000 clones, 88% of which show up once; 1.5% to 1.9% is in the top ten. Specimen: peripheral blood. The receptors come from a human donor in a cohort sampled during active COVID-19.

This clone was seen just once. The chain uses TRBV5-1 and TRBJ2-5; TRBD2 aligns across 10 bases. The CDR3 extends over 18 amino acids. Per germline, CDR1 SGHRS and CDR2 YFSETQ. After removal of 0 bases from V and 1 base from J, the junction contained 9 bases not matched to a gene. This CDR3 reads CASSLASGRATFQETQYF. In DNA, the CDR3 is TGCGCCAGCAGCTTGGCCAGCGGGAGGGCAACATTCCAAGAGACCCAGTACTTC.

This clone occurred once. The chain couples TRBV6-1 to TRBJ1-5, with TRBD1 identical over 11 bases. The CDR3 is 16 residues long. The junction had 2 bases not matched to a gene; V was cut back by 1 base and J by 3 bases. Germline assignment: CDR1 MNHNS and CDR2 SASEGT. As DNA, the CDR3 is TGTGCCAGCAGTGAAGGGACAGGGGGCTACAATCAGCCCCAGCATTTT. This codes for CASSEGTGGYNQPQHF.

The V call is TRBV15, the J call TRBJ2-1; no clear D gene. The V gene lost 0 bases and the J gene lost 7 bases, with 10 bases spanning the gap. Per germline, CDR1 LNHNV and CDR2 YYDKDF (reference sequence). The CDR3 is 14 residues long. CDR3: CATSRDLLQNEQFF. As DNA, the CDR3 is TGTGCCACCAGCAGAGATCTGTTGCAGAATGAGCAGTTCTTC.

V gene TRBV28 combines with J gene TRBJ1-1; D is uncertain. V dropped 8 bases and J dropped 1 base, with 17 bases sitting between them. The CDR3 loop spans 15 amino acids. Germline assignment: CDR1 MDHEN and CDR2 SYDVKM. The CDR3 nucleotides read TGTGCCAGCCCCGCCCGGGGTCGAGGGAACACTGAAGCTTTCTTT. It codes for CASPARGRGNTEAFF.

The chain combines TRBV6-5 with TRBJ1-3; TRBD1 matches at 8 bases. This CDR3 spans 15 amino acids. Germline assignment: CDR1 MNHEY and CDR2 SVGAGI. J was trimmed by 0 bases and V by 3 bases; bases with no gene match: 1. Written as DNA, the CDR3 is TGTGCCAGCAGTTATACAGGGGGCTCTGGAAACACCATATATTTT. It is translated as CASSYTGGSGNTIYF.

CDR3 nucleotides: TGCGCCAGCAGCTTGAACCGGGAATGGGACACCATATATTTT. Protein sequence: CASSLNREWDTIYF. The genes are TRBV5-1 and TRBJ1-3; D ambiguous. The V gene lost 1 base and the J gene lost 8 bases, with 13 bases spanning the gap. Looked up from germline, CDR1 is SGHRS and CDR2 is YFSETQ. The CDR3 loop spans 14 amino acids.

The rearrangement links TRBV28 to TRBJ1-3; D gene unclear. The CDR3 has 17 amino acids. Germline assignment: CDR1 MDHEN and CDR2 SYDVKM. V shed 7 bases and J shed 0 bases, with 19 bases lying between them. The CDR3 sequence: CASTPPGSSYSGNTIYF. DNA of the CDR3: TGTGCCAGCACACCCCCGGGGTCATCCTACTCTGGAAACACCATATATTTT.

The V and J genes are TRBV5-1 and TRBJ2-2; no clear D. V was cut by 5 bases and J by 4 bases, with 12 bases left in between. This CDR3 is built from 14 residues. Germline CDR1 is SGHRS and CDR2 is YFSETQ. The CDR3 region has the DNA TGCGCCAGCAGGTCAGATGCCCTCACCGGGGAGCTGTTTTTT. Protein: CASRSDALTGELFF.

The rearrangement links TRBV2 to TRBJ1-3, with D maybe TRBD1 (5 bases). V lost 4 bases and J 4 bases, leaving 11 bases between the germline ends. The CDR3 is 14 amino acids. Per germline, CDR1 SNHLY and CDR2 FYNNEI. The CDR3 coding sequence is TGTGCCAGCAGTGGGGGCGCGCAGGGAAACACCATATATTTT. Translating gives CASSGGAQGNTIYF.

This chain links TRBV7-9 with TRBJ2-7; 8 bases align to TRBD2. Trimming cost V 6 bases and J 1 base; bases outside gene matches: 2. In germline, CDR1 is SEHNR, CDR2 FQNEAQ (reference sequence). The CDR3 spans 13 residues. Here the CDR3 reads CASRLAESYEQYF. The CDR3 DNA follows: TGTGCCAGCAGACTAGCGGAGTCCTACGAGCAGTACTTC. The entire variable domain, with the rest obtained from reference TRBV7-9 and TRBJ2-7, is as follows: DTGVSQNPRHKITKRGQNVTFRCDPISEHNRLYWYRQTLGQGPEFLTYFQNEAQLEKSRLLSDRFSAERPKGSFSTLEIQRTEQGDSAMYLCASRLAESYEQYFGPGTRLTVT.

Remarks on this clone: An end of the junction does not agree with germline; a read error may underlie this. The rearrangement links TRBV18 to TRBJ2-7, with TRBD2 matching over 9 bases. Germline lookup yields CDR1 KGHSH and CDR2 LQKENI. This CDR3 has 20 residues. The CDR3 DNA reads TGTGCCAGCTCACCAAGGGGGAGTGGACCCGGTGCTAGCGGGGCGTACGGGCAGTACTTC. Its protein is CASSPRGSGPGASGAYGQYF.

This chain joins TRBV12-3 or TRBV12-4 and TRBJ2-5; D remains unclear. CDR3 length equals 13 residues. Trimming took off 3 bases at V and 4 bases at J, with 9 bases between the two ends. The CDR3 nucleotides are TGTGCCAGCAGTTTCATGGCTTCAGAGACCCAGTACTTC. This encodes CASSFMASETQYF.

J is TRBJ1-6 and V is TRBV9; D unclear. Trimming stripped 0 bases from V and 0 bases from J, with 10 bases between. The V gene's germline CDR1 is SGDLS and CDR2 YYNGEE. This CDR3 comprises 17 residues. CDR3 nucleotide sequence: TGTGCCAGCAGCGTAGGGTCATCGAGCTCCTATAATTCACCCCTCCACTTT. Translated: CASSVGSSSSYNSPLHF. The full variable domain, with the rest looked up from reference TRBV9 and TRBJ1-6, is DSGVTQTPKHLITATGQRVTLRCSPRSGDLSVYWYQQSLDQGLQFLIQYYNGEERAKGNILERFSAQQFPDLHSELNLSSLELGDSALYFCASSVGSSSSYNSPLHFGNGTRLTVT.

In nucleotides, the CDR3 is TGTGCCAGCAGTGAAGTGGGGGCAGAGACCCAGTACTTC. Translating gives CASSEVGAETQYF. V is TRBV6-1 and J is TRBJ2-5; possible D gene TRBD1, 6 bases. V was pared by 1 base and J by 4 bases, with 7 bases between. Germline V gene data show CDR1 as MNHNS and CDR2 as SASEGT. The CDR3 extends over 13 amino acids.

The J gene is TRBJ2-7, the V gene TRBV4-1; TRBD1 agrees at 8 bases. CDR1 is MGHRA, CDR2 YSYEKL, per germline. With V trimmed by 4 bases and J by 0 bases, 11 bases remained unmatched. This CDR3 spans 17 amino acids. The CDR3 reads CASSLAGTGASSYEQYF. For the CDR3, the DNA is TGCGCCAGCAGCCTCGCGGGGACAGGCGCTAGCTCCTACGAGCAGTACTTC.

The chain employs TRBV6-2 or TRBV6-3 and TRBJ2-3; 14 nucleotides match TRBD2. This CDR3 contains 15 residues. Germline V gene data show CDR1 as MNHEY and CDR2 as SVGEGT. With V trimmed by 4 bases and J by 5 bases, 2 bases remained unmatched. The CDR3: CASSFGTSGGDTQYF. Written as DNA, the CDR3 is TGTGCCAGCAGTTTCGGGACTAGCGGGGGAGATACGCAGTATTTT.

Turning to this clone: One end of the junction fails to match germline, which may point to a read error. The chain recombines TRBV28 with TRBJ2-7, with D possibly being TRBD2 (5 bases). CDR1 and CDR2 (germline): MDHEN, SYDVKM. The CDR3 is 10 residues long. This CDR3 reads CASNLTRRGF. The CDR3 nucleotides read TGTGCCAGCAATCTAACCCGCCGGGGATTC.

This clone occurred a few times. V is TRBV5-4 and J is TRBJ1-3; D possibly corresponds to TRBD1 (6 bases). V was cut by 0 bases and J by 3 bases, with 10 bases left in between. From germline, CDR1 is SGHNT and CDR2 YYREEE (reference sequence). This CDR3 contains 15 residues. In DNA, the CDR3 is TGTGCCAGCAGCTTGGACAGGGCCGGTGGAAACACCATATATTTT. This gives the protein CASSLDRAGGNTIYF.

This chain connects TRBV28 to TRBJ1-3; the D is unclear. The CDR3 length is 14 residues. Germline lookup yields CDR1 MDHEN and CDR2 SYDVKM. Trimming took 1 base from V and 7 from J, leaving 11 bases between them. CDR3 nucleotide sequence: TGTGCCAGCAGTTTATTCCCCCTCGGGAACACCATATATTTT. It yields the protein CASSLFPLGNTIYF.

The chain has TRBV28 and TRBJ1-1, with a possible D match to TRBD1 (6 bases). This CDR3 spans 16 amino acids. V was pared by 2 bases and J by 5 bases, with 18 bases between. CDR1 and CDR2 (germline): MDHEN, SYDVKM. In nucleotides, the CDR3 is TGTGCCAGCAGTTTAATGGGAATGGGGGCAGGGACTGAAGCTTTCTTT. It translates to CASSLMGMGAGTEAFF.

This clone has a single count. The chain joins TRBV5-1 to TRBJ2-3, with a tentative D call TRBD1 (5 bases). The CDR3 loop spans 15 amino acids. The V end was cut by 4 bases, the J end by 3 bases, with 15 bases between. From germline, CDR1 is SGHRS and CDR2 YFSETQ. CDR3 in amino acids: CASSPQGIGTDTQYF. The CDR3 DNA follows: TGCGCCAGCAGCCCCCAGGGTATTGGGACAGATACGCAGTATTTT. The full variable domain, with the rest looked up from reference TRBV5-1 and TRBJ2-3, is KAGVTQTPRYLIKTRGQQVTLSCSPISGHRSVSWYQQTPGQGLQFLFEYFSETQRNKGNFPGRFSGRQFSNSRSEMNVSTLELGDSALYLCASSPQGIGTDTQYFGPGTRLTVL.

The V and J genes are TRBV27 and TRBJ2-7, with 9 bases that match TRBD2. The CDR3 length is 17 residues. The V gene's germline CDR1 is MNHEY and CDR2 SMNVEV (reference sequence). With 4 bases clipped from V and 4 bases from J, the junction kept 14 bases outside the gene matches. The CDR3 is CASSSSGARGGLYEQYF. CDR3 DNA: TGTGCCAGCAGTTCAAGTGGGGCGCGGGGGGGGCTGTACGAGCAGTACTTC.

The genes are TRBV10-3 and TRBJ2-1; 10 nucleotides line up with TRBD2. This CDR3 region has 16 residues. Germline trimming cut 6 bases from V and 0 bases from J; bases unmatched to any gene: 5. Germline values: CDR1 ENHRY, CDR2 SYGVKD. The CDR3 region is CAIRDLAGDSYNEQFF. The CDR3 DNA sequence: TGTGCCATCAGGGACCTAGCGGGAGACTCCTACAATGAGCAGTTCTTC.

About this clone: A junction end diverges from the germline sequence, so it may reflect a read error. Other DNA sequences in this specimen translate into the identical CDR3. CDR3 residues: CASSLTGTGITGELFF. In nucleotides, the CDR3 is TGTGCTAGCAGCTTGACCGGGACAGGGATCACCGGGGAGCTGTTTTTT. V is TRBV7-7 and J is TRBJ2-2; 9 bases are shared with TRBD1. Germline loops: CDR1 SSHAT, CDR2 FNYEAQ (reference sequence). CDR3 length: 16 amino acids.

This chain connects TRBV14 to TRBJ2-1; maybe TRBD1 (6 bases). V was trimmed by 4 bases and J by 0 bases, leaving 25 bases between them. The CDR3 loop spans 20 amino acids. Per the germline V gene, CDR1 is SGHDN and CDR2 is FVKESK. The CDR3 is CASSPQGSGPTPSSYNEQFF. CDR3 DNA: TGTGCCAGCAGCCCGCAGGGGAGCGGACCTACTCCGAGCTCCTACAATGAGCAGTTCTTC.

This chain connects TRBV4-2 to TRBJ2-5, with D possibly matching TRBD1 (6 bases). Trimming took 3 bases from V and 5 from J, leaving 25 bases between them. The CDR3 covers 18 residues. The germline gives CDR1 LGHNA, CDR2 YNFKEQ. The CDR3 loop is CASSQIVGRGSGGETQYF. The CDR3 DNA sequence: TGTGCCAGCAGCCAGATCGTCGGCAGGGGATCCGGCGGGGAGACCCAGTACTTC.

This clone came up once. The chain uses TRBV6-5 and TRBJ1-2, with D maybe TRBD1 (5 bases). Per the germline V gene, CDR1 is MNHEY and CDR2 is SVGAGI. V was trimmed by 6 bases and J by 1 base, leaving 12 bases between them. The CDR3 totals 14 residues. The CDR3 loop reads CASRAPGDNYGYTF. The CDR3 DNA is TGTGCCAGCAGGGCCCCGGGGGATAACTATGGCTACACCTTC.

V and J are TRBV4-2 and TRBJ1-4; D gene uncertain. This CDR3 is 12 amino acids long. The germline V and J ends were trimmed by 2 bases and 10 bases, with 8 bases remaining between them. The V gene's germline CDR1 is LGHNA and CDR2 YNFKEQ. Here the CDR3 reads CASSQRDSKLFF. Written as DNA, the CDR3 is TGTGCCAGCAGCCAACGGGATTCAAAACTGTTTTTT.

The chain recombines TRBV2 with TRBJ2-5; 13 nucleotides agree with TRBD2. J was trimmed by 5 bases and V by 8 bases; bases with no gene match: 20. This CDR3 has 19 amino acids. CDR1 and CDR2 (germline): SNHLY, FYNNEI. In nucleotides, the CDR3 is TGTGCCAGCGTGAGGTTCCCGGGACTAGCGGGGAGCGAACTCGAGACCCAGTACTTC. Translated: CASVRFPGLAGSELETQYF.